A single sample is the source of the 8 T cell receptor beta chains below, sequenced in a study of a mutant IDH1 vaccine in newly diagnosed glioma. Data came from immunoSEQ multiplex PCR; TCRdb stores just in-frame clones and leaves some out. The data hold tens of thousands of clones, with 89% observed a single time. No antigen is known for these receptors. Time point meaning: week 11, during vaccination. Every single dose of the vaccine, 300 ug of mutant IDH1 20-mer peptide, came with topical imiquimod. The specimen was PBMCs, collected from a glioma patient whose treatment included an IDH1 peptide vaccine. The receptors stem from a middle-aged woman with glioma.

In its sample, this clone was seen once. V usage is TRBV5-1 and J usage is TRBJ2-7, with TRBD2 as a possible D gene (5 bases). Trimming removed 1 base at V and 5 bases at J, with 7 bases between. CDR1 and CDR2 (germline): SGHRS, YFSETQ. The CDR3 runs to 12 residues. CDR3 sequence reads: CASSLPGNEQYF. CDR3 sequence (DNA): TGCGCCAGCAGCTTGCCGGGGAACGAGCAGTACTTC. Complete variable domain (other parts from reference TRBV5-1 and TRBJ2-7): KAGVTQTPRYLIKTRGQQVTLSCSPISGHRSVSWYQQTPGQGLQFLFEYFSETQRNKGNFPGRFSGRQFSNSRSEMNVSTLELGDSALYLCASSLPGNEQYFGPGTRLTVT.

CDR3 DNA: TGCGCCAGCAGCCAAGATCCGAAGGGCGAGCAGTACTTC. Protein: CASSQDPKGEQYF. The genes are TRBV4-1 and TRBJ2-7; no definite D call. V gave up 0 bases and J gave up 6 bases, with 9 bases separating them. This CDR3 contains 13 residues. Germline assignment: CDR1 MGHRA and CDR2 YSYEKL.

The rearrangement links TRBV2 to TRBJ2-3; D is perhaps TRBD2 (6 bases). Trimming removed 7 bases at V and 4 bases at J, with 15 bases between. The germline V gene has CDR1 SNHLY and CDR2 FYNNEI. The CDR3 contains 14 residues. The CDR3 spells CASKREVTADTQYF. In DNA, the CDR3 is TGTGCCAGCAAGAGGGAGGTTACTGCAGATACGCAGTATTTT. The entire variable domain, with the rest obtained from reference TRBV2 and TRBJ2-3, is as follows: EPEVTQTPSHQVTQMGQEVILRCVPISNHLYFYWYRQILGQKVEFLVSFYNNEISEKSEIFDDQFSVERPDGSNFTLKIRSTKLEDSAMYFCASKREVTADTQYFGPGTRLTVL.

The gene calls are TRBV7-8 and TRBJ1-1; D might be TRBD1 (6 bases). This CDR3 region has 15 residues. Looked up from germline, CDR1 is SGHVS and CDR2 is FQNEAQ. Trimming took 0 bases from V and 1 from J, leaving 9 bases between them. Written as DNA, the CDR3 is TGTGCCAGCAGCTTAGCCGGGGGCTCGAACACTGAAGCTTTCTTT. It yields the protein CASSLAGGSNTEAFF.

This clone is a singleton in its sample. The J gene is TRBJ2-1, the V gene TRBV5-6; 7 bases align to TRBD2. The CDR3 runs 17 residues. V gave up 2 bases and J gave up 4 bases; unmatched junction bases: 12. Germline CDR1 and CDR2: SGHDT and YYEEEE. CDR3 DNA: TGTGCCAGCAGCTTATTCGGGGGAGGACTAGGTTACAATGAGCAGTTCTTC. Translation: CASSLFGGGLGYNEQFF.

In this sample, this clone turned up a few times. Additional DNA sequences in this sample encode the identical CDR3. V is TRBV7-6 and J is TRBJ1-1, with a tentative D call TRBD1 (5 bases). Between the trimmed V and J ends, which lost 5 bases and 2 bases, there was a span of 9 bases. The length of the CDR3 is 13 residues. The germline V gene encodes CDR1 SGHVS and CDR2 FNYEAQ. The chain's CDR3 is CASSPGHNTEAFF. CDR3 in DNA: TGTGCCAGCAGCCCCGGACACAACACTGAAGCTTTCTTT.

The V and J genes are TRBV4-3 and TRBJ2-5, with D hard to call. CDR3 length: 14 residues. V gave up 0 bases and J gave up 5 bases, with 10 bases separating them. CDR1 LGHNA and CDR2 YSLEER come from the germline V gene. CDR3 DNA: TGCGCCAGCAGCCAAGATGGCAGCAGGGAGACCCAGTACTTC. It translates to CASSQDGSRETQYF.

V is TRBV28 and J is TRBJ2-7; 8 bases fit TRBD1. The V and J ends lost 8 bases and 3 bases, in that order; junction bases with no gene match: 3. Germline-derived CDR1 and CDR2 are MDHEN and SYDVKM. This CDR3 is built from 12 residues. CDR3 amino acids: CASRQGSYEQYF. The DNA of the CDR3 is TGTGCCAGCCGACAGGGGAGCTACGAGCAGTACTTC.